A single sample is the source of the 21 T cell receptor beta chains below, sequenced in a study of breast tumors, draining lymph nodes, adjacent tissues. Samples came from axillary lymph nodes draining the breast cancer. TCRdb re-called the multiplex PCR reads with MiXCR, one entry per CDR3 protein. The sample includes 85,000 to 130,000 distinct CDR3 sequences, approximately 21% of them seen just once. The sequenced material came from axillary lymph node tissue. These receptors originate from a female donor with breast cancer. Some clones in this sample may be carry-over from other donors' samples.

The V gene is TRBV3-1, the J gene TRBJ2-1, with 11 positions matching TRBD1. The V gene's germline CDR1 is LGHDT and CDR2 YNNKEL (reference sequence). V shed 1 base, J shed 4 bases, and the junction held 6 bases outside the gene matches. The CDR3 covers 17 residues. The CDR3 DNA is TGTGCCAGCAGCCAAGTTTGGACAGGGGGCTCATACAATGAGCAGTTCTTC. It encodes CASSQVWTGGSYNEQFF.

The rearrangement links TRBV20-1 to TRBJ1-2; no reliable D call. The CDR3 has 13 residues. Germline values: CDR1 DFQATT, CDR2 SNEGSKA (reference sequence). With 6 bases removed from V and 7 bases from J, the gap between germline ends came to 18 bases. The DNA for the CDR3 is TGCAGTGCCCCTACAGCTGGAGTAGTTGGCTACACCTTC. Translation gives CSAPTAGVVGYTF.

As to this clonotype: This may arise from a read error, as a much more abundant clone is one base away. The genes are TRBV20-1 and TRBJ2-1; D uncertain. The germline CDR1 and CDR2 sequences are DFQATT and SNEGSKA (reference sequence). This CDR3 has 11 amino acids. V lost 5 bases and J lost 9, with 11 bases in between. The CDR3 spells CSAGGLGEQFF. In DNA form, the CDR3 reads TGCAGTGCTGGCGGCTTGGGTGAGCAGTTCTTC.

This clonotype came up many times. V and J are TRBV6-5 and TRBJ2-7, with 9 bases aligning to TRBD1. CDR3 size: 13 residues. V dropped 5 bases and J dropped 3; count of bases not matched to a gene: 2. Germline V CDR1 and CDR2: MNHEY, SVGAGI. CDR3 sequence: CASSKTGGYEQYF. CDR3 bases: TGTGCCAGCAGTAAGACAGGGGGCTACGAGCAGTACTTC.

This clonotype was counted at least ten times. This CDR3 reads CSEGGRDNEQFF. In DNA form, the CDR3 reads TGCAGTGAGGGCGGGAGGGACAATGAGCAGTTCTTC. The chain couples TRBV20-1 to TRBJ2-1, with 9 bases lining up with TRBD2. The CDR3 spans 12 residues. With 7 bases clipped from V and 5 bases from J, the junction kept 3 bases outside the gene matches. Germline lookup yields CDR1 DFQATT and CDR2 SNEGSKA (reference sequence).

In the case of this clonotype: A much more abundant neighbour one base away suggests this may be a read error. This sequence joins TRBV19 and TRBJ1-5; TRBD1 might be the D (6 bases). Per germline, CDR1 LNHDA and CDR2 SQIVND (reference sequence). Deletions cut 5 bases from V and 4 bases from J, with 15 bases between. The CDR3 has 15 amino acids. The CDR3, as DNA: TGTGCCAGTAGTGTAGCCATAGGGGGGAATCAGCCCCAGCATTTT. It yields the protein CASSVAIGGNQPQHF.

The chain combines TRBV12-3 or TRBV12-4 with TRBJ2-5; possible D gene TRBD1, 5 bases. The ends were cut back, 8 bases at V and 1 base at J, with 11 bases in the middle. This CDR3 comprises 13 residues. This chain's CDR3 is CASDVRGQETQYF. In DNA form, the CDR3 reads TGTGCCAGCGATGTTAGGGGCCAAGAGACCCAGTACTTC.

This clonotype has ten or more counts. V gene TRBV6-6 combines with J gene TRBJ1-5; D uncertain. The CDR3 covers 15 residues. Germline V gene sequence: CDR1 MNHNY, CDR2 SVGAGI (reference sequence). V dropped 2 bases and J dropped 0 bases, with 8 bases sitting between them. This chain's CDR3 is CASSYNRYSNQPQHF. The CDR3 DNA reads as TGTGCCAGCAGTTACAACCGGTATAGCAATCAGCCCCAGCATTTT.

This clonotype was seen at least ten times. V is TRBV7-3 and J is TRBJ2-2, with 9 nucleotides matching TRBD1. The V gene's germline CDR1 is SGHTA and CDR2 FQGTGA. Unmatched junction bases numbered 8, after V lost 5 bases and J lost 7 bases. This CDR3 is 15 amino acids long. This CDR3 is CASSPAQGAIGELFF. CDR3 nucleotide sequence: TGTGCCAGCAGCCCTGCACAGGGGGCGATCGGGGAGCTGTTTTTT.

This clonotype was detected ten times or more. This rearrangement joins TRBV30 to TRBJ2-7; TRBD1 is a possible D gene (5 bases). The CDR3 runs to 13 residues. V was cut by 0 bases and J by 6 bases, with 12 bases left in between. Germline-derived CDR1 and CDR2 are GTSNPN and SVGIG (reference sequence). In nucleotides, the CDR3 is TGTGCCTGGAGTGTAGGGCAGGGAAGCGAGCAGTACTTC. Residues: CAWSVGQGSEQYF.

Ten or more counts support this clonotype. The chain is built from TRBV5-4 and TRBJ2-1; 9 bases agree with TRBD2. V lost 0 bases, J lost 7 bases, and 11 bases stayed unmatched. From germline, CDR1 is SGHNT and CDR2 YYREEE (reference sequence). The CDR3 extends over 17 amino acids. The CDR3 nucleotides read TGTGCCAGCAGCTTGGAGGCTAGCGGGATGTTTTGGAATGAGCAGTTCTTC. As protein: CASSLEASGMFWNEQFF.

Many counts were recorded for this clonotype. The rearrangement uses TRBV27 and TRBJ2-1; 7 bases fit TRBD2. Germline CDR1 and CDR2: MNHEY and SMNVEV (reference sequence). There are 15 residues in the CDR3. V lost 6 bases, J lost 4 bases, and 9 bases stayed unmatched. CDR3 bases: TGTGCCAGCAGGTTAAAGCGCGGGGGATACAATGAGCAGTTCTTC. Encoded protein: CASRLKRGGYNEQFF.

The rearrangement joins TRBV7-9 to TRBJ1-5, with TRBD1 identical over 10 bases. V trimming: 5 bases; J trimming: 2 bases; junction bases outside the gene matches: 6. There are 16 residues in the CDR3. CDR1 is SEHNR and CDR2 is FQNEAQ in the germline V gene (reference sequence). CDR3 region: CASSEDRGWGNQPQHF. The CDR3 DNA sequence: TGTGCCAGCAGCGAGGACAGGGGGTGGGGCAATCAGCCCCAGCATTTT.

The table lists this clonotype with a count of one. This chain connects TRBV6-5 to TRBJ1-3; tentatively, D is TRBD1 (5 bases). Germline CDR1 and CDR2: MNHEY and SVGAGI. CDR3 length equals 14 residues. Trimming took 8 bases from V and 0 from J, leaving 11 bases between them. The CDR3 bases are TGTGCCAGCGGGGGAATCCTCTCTGGAAACACCATATATTTT. This sequence encodes CASGGILSGNTIYF.

Notes on this clonotype: A much larger clonotype is one base distant, so this may be a read error. This sequence joins TRBV2 and TRBJ1-4; 8 nucleotides align to TRBD1. This CDR3 is 15 amino acids long. Looked up from germline, CDR1 is SNHLY and CDR2 is FYNNEI. CDR3 loop: CASSEGRGLNERLFF. Written as DNA, the CDR3 is TGTGCCAGCAGTGAGGGCAGGGGGCTAAATGAAAGACTGTTTTTT.

This clonotype has ten or more counts. This chain connects TRBV4-2 to TRBJ2-7; maybe TRBD1 (5 bases). The CDR3 sequence is 15 residues long. Looked up from germline, CDR1 is LGHNA and CDR2 is YNFKEQ. V dropped 4 bases and J dropped 5 bases, with 18 bases sitting between them. CDR3 DNA: TGTGCCAGCAGCCCTGGGGCAGGGAAGATGAACGAGCAGTACTTC. It yields the protein CASSPGAGKMNEQYF.

The gene calls are TRBV28 and TRBJ2-2; D gene ambiguous. Germline values: CDR1 MDHEN, CDR2 SYDVKM. V dropped 1 base and J dropped 7 bases, with 10 bases sitting between them. The CDR3 extends over 14 amino acids. This CDR3 reads CASSLYLDRGELFF. CDR3 in DNA: TGTGCCAGCAGTTTATACCTAGATCGCGGGGAGCTGTTTTTT.

This clonotype appeared a few times. This rearrangement joins TRBV27 to TRBJ2-5; weak D call: TRBD2 (5 bases). Trimming left V 6 bases short and J 5 bases short, with 19 bases between. CDR1 is MNHEY and CDR2 is SMNVEV in the germline V gene (reference sequence). The CDR3 contains 15 residues. For the CDR3, the DNA is TGTGCCAGCAGCCAAGGCGGACTGAACGGGGAGACCCAGTACTTC. It translates to CASSQGGLNGETQYF.

This clonotype was seen at least ten times. The chain combines TRBV25-1 with TRBJ2-3; 7 nucleotides match TRBD2. V shed 4 bases and J 5 bases; nucleotides not matched to a gene: 3. This CDR3 is built from 13 residues. Germline V gene data show CDR1 as MGHDK and CDR2 as SYGVNS. The CDR3, as DNA: TGTGCCAGCAGTGGAGCTAGCGGAGATACGCAGTATTTT. Translated, it gives CASSGASGDTQYF. The whole variable domain, remainder taken from reference TRBV25-1 and TRBJ2-3, is EADIYQTPRYLVIGTGKKITLECSQTMGHDKMYWYQQDPGMELHLIHYSYGVNSTEKGDLSSESTVSRIRTEHFPLTLESARPSHTSQYLCASSGASGDTQYFGPGTRLTVL.

The rearrangement links TRBV3-1 to TRBJ2-7, with no clear D. With 2 bases removed from V and 0 bases from J, the gap between germline ends came to 17 bases. Germline V lookup: CDR1 LGHDT, CDR2 YNNKEL (reference sequence). This CDR3 contains 17 residues. CDR3 region: CASSQRTSAAGSYEQYF. The DNA for the CDR3 is TGTGCCAGCAGCCAAAGGACCTCTGCGGCCGGCTCCTACGAGCAGTACTTC.

The chain links TRBV18 to TRBJ2-7; D gene uncertain. CDR1 KGHSH and CDR2 LQKENI come from the germline V gene. The V and J ends lost 4 bases and 5 bases respectively, with 9 bases between them. This CDR3 comprises 12 residues. CDR3 protein: CASSLGYDEQYF. Written as DNA, the CDR3 is TGTGCCAGCTCACTAGGGTACGACGAGCAGTACTTC.